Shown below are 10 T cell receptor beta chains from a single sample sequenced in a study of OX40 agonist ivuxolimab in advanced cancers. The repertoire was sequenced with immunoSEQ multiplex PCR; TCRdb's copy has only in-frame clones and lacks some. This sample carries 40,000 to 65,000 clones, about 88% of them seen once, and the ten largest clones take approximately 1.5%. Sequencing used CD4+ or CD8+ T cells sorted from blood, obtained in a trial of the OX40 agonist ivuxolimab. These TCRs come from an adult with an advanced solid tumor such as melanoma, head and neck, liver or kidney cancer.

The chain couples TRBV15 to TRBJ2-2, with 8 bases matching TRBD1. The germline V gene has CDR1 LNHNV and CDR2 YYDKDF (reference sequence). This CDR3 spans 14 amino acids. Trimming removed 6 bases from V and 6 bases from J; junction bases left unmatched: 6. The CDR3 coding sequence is TGTGCCACCAGGACAGGGGAATTTTCCGGGGAGCTGTTTTTT. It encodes CATRTGEFSGELFF.

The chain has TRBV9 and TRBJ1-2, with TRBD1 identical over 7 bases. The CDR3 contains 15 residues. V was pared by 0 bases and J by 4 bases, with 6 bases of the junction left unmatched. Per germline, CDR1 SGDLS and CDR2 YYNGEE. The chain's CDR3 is CASSVETGTIYGYTF. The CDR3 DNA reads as TGTGCCAGCAGCGTAGAGACAGGGACCATCTATGGCTACACCTTC.

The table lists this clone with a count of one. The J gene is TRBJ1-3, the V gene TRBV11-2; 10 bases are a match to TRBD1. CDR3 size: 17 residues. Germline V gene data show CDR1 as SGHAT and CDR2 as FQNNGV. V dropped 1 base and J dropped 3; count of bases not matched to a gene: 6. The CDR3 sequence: CASSLGEDRGYGNTIYF. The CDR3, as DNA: TGTGCCAGCAGCTTAGGTGAGGACAGGGGGTATGGAAACACCATATATTTT.

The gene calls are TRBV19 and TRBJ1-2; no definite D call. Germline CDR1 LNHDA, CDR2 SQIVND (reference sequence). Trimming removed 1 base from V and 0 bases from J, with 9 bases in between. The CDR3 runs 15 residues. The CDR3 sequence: CASSIAGSTNYGYTF. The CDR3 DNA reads TGTGCCAGTAGTATAGCCGGGAGCACTAACTATGGCTACACCTTC.

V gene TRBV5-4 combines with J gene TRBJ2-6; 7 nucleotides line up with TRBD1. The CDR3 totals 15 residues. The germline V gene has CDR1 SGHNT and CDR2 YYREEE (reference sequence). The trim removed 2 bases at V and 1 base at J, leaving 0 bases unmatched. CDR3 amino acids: CASSLQGSGANVLTF. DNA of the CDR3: TGTGCCAGCAGCTTACAGGGGTCTGGGGCCAACGTCCTGACTTTC. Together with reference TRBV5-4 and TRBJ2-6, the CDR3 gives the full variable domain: ETGVTQSPTHLIKTRGQQVTLRCSSQSGHNTVSWYQQALGQGPQFIFQYYREEENGRGNFPPRFSGLQFPNYSSELNVNALELDDSALYLCASSLQGSGANVLTFGAGSRLTVL.

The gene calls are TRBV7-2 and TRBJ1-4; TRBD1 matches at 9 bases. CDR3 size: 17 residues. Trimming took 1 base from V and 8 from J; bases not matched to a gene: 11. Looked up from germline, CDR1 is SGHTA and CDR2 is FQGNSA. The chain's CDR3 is CASSLEGWRQGGEKLFF. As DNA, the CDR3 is TGTGCCAGCAGCTTAGAAGGTTGGCGACAGGGGGGCGAAAAACTGTTTTTT.

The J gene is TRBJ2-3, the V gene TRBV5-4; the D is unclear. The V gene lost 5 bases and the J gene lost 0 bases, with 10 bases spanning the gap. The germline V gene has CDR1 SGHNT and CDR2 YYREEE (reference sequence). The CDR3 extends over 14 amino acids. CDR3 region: CASSSATSTDTQYF. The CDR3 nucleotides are TGTGCCAGCAGTTCGGCAACGAGCACAGATACGCAGTATTTT.

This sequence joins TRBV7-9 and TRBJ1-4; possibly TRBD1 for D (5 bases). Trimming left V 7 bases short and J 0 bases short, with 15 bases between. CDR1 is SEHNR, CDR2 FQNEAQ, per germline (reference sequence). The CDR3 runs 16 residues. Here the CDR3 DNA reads TGTGCCAGCACCCCGACAGCCTATGCAACTAATGAAAAACTGTTTTTT. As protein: CASTPTAYATNEKLFF.

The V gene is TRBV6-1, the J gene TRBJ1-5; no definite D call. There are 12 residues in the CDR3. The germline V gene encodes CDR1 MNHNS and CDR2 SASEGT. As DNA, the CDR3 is TGTGCGGGCGCTGGGAGCAATCAGCCCCAGCATTTT. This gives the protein CAGAGSNQPQHF.

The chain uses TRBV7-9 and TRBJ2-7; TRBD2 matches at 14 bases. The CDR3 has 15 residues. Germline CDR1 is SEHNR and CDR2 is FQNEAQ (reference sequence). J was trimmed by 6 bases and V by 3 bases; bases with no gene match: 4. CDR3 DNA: TGTGCCAGCAGCTTGGAAGGACTAGCGGGAGGCGAGCAGTACTTC. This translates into CASSLEGLAGGEQYF.